The TCR beta chain described here comes from a study of blood T cell repertoires in COVID-19. In the study overall: COVID-19 samples, acute and convalescent, were from the United States, Italy and Spain. T cells, B-cell-depleted T cells, or PBMCs supplied cDNA or gDNA.

Germline V CDR1 and CDR2: SQVTM, ANQGSEA. This CDR3 has 12 residues. V gave up 7 bases and J gave up 6 bases, with 15 bases separating them. Seattle patients were enrolled during active infection and followed longitudinally. In the authors' workflow: Quantification of nucleated cells was approximated via reference gene primer amplification. The table came from immunoSEQ multiplex PCR; TCRdb's copy has only in-frame clones and leaves some out. V and J calls and clone size are given by that table; D and trimming were obtained from the DNA. Here the sample spans 150,000 to 200,000 clones, 84% being singletons.

The source material was peripheral blood. This clonotype originated in a woman between 70 and 85 years old with COVID-19, enrolled during active disease. The chain is built from TRBV29-1 and TRBJ1-1, with unresolved D. Here the CDR3 reads CSAAPGFAEAFF. The CDR3 coding sequence is TGCAGCGCCGCGCCGGGGTTCGCTGAAGCTTTCTTT.